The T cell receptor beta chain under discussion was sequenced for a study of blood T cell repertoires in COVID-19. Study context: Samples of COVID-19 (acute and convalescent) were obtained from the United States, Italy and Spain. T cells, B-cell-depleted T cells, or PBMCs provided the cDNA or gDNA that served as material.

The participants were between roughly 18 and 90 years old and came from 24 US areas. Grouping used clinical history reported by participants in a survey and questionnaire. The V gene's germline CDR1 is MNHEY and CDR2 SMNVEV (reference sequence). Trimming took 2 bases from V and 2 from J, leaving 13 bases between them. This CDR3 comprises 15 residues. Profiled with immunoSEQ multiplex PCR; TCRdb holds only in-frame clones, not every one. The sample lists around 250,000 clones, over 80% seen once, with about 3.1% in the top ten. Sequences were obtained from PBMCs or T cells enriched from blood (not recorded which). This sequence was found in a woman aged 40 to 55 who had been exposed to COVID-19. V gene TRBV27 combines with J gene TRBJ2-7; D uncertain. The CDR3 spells CASSLSGRWAYEQYF. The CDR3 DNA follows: TGTGCCAGCAGTTTAAGTGGCAGGTGGGCCTACGAGCAGTACTTC.